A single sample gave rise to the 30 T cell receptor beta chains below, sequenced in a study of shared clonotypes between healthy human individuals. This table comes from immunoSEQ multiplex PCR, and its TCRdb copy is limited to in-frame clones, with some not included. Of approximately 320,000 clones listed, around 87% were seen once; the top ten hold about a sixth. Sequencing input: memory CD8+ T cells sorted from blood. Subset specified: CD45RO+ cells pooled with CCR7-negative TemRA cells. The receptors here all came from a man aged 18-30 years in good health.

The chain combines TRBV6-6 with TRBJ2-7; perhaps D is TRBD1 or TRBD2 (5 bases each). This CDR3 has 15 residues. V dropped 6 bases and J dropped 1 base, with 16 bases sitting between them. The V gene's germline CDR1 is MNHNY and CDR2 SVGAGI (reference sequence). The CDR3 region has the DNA TGTGCCAGCAGCTACCGGTGGGACGCTTCCTACGAGCAGTACTTC. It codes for CASSYRWDASYEQYF.

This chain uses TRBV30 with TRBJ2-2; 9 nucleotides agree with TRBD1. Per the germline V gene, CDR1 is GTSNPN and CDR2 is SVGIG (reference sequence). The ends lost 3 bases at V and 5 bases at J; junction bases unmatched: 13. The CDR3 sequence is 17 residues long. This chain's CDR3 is CAWRKNPGTGWTGELFF. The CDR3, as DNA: TGTGCCTGGAGGAAGAACCCCGGGACAGGGTGGACCGGGGAGCTGTTTTTT.

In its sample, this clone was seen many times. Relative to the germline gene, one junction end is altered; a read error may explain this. This CDR3 is CASTLGEGSYEQYF. The CDR3 nucleotides read TGCGCCAGCACCTTGGGAGAAGGATCCTACGAGCAGTACTTC. The chain combines TRBV5-1 with TRBJ2-7, with D perhaps matching TRBD2 (5 bases). The CDR3 spans 14 residues. Germline V CDR1 and CDR2: SGHRS, YFSETQ.

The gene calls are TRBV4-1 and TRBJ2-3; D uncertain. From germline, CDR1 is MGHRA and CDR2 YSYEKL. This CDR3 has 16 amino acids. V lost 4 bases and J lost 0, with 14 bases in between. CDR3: CASSPSLEYSTDTQYF. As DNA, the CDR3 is TGCGCCAGCAGCCCGAGTCTAGAGTACAGCACAGATACGCAGTATTTT.

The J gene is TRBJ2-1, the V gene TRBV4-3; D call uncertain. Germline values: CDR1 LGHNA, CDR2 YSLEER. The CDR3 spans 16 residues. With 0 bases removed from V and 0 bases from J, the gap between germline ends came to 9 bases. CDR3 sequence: CASSQDEWSSYNEQFF. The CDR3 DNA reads TGCGCCAGCAGCCAAGATGAGTGGAGCTCCTACAATGAGCAGTTCTTC.

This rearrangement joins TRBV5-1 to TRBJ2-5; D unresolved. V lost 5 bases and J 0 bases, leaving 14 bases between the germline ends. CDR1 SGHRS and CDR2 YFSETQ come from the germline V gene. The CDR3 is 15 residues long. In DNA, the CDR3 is TGCGCCAGCAGAGAGTTAAGTGGAAACCAAGAGACCCAGTACTTC. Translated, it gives CASRELSGNQETQYF.

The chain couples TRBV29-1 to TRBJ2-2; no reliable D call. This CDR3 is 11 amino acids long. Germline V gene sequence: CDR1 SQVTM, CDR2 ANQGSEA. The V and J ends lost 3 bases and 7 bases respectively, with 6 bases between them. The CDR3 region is CSVDGGGELFF. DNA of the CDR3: TGCAGCGTTGACGGTGGCGGGGAGCTGTTTTTT.

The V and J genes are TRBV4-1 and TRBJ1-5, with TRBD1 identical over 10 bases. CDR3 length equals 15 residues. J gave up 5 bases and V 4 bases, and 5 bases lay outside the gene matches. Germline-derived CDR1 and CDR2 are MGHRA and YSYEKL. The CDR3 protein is CASSPGTGVDQPQHF. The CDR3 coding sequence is TGCGCCAGCAGCCCCGGGACAGGGGTTGATCAGCCCCAGCATTTT.

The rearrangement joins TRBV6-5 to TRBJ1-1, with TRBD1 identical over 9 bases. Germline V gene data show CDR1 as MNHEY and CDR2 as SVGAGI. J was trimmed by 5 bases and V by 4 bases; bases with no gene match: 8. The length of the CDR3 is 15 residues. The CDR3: CASSSGTGRNTEAFF. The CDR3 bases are TGTGCCAGCAGTTCCGGGACAGGGAGAAATACTGAAGCTTTCTTT.

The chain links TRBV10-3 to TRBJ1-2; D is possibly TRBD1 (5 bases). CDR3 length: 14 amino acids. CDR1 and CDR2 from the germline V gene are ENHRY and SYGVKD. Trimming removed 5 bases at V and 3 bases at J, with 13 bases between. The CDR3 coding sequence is TGTGCCATCAGTCCTACAGGCCAAGACTATGGCTACACCTTC. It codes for CAISPTGQDYGYTF.

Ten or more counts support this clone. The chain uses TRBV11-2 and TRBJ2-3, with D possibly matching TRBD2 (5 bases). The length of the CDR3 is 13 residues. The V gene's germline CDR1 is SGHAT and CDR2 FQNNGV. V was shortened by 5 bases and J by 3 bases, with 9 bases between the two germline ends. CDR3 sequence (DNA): TGTGCCAGCAGCCCCGGAGGTACAGATACGCAGTATTTT. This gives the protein CASSPGGTDTQYF.

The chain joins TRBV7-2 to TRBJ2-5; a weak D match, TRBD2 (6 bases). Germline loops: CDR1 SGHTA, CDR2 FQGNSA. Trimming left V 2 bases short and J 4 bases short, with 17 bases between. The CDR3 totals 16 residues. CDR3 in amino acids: CASSLRGLGRRETQYF. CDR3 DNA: TGTGCCAGCAGCTTAAGAGGCCTCGGGAGACGAGAGACCCAGTACTTC.

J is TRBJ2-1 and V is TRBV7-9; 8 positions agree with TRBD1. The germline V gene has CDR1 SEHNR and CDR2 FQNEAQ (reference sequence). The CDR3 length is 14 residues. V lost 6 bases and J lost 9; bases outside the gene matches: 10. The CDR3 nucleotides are TGTGCCAGCAGAACGCATTCAGGGGGCGGTGAGCAGTTCTTC. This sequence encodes CASRTHSGGGEQFF.

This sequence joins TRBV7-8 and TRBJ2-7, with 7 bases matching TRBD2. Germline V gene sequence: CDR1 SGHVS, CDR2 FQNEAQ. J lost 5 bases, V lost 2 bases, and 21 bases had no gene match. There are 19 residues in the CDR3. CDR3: CASSLPPWRERTYVHEQYF. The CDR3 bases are TGTGCCAGCAGCTTACCCCCCTGGCGGGAGAGAACTTACGTCCACGAGCAGTACTTC.

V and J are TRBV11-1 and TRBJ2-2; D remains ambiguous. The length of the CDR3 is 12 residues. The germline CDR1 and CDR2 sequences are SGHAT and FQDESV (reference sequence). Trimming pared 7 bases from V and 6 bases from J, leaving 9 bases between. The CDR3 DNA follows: TGTGCCAGCATGAGTCAGGCCGGGGAGCTGTTTTTT. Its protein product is CASMSQAGELFF.

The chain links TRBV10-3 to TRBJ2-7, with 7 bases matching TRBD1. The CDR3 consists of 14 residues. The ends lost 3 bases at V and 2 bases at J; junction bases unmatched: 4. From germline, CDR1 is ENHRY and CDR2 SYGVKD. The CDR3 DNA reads TGTGCCATCAGTGACGGTCAGGGGGCCTACGAGCAGTACTTC. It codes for CAISDGQGAYEQYF.

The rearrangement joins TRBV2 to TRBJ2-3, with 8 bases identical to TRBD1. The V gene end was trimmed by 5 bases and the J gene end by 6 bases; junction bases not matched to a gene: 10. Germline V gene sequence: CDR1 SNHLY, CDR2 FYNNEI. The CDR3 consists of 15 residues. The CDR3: CASSWTGSASDTQYF. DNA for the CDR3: TGTGCCAGCAGTTGGACAGGGAGCGCCTCGGATACGCAGTATTTT.

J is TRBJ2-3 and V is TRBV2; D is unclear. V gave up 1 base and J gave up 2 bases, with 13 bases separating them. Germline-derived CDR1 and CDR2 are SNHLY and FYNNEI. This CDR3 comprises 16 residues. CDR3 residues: CASSEGPSAFTDTQYF. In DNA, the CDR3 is TGTGCCAGCAGTGAAGGCCCCTCGGCCTTCACAGATACGCAGTATTTT.

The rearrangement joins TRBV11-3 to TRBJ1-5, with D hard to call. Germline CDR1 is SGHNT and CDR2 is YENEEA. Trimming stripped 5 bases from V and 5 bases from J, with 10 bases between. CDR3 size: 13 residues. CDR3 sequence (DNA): TGTGCCAGCAGCCCCCGCAGATATCAGCCCCAGCATTTT. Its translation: CASSPRRYQPQHF.

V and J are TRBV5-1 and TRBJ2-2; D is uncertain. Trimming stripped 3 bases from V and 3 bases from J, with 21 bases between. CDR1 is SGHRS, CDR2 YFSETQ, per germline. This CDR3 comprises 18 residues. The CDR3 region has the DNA TGCGCCAGCAGCTGGTGGCGGTTTATGGGCGCTTACACCGGGGAGCTGTTTTTT. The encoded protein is CASSWWRFMGAYTGELFF.

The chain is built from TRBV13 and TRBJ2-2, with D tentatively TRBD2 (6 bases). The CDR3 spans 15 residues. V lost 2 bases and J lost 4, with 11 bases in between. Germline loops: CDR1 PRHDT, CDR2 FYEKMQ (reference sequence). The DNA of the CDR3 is TGTGCCAGCAGCTTAACGGGAGAGGCCACCGGGGAGCTGTTTTTT. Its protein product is CASSLTGEATGELFF.

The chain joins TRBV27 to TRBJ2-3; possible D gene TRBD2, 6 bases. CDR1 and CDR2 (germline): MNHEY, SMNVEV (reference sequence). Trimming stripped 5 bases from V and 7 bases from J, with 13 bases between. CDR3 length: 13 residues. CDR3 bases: TGTGCCAGCAGTACATGGGACTCTAATACGCAGTATTTT. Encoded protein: CASSTWDSNTQYF.

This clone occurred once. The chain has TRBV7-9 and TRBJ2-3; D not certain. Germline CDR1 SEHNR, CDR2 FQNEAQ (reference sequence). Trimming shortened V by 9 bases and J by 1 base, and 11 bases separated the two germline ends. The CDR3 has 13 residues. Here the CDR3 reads CASGHGGTDTQYF. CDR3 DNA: TGTGCCAGTGGCCACGGAGGCACAGATACGCAGTATTTT.

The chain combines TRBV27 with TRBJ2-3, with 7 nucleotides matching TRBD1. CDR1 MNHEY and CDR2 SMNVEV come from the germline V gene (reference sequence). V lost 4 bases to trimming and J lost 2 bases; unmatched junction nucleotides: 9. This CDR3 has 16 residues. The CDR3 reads CASSSGTAISTDTQYF. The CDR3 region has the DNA TGTGCCAGCAGTTCGGGGACAGCCATTTCCACAGATACGCAGTATTTT.

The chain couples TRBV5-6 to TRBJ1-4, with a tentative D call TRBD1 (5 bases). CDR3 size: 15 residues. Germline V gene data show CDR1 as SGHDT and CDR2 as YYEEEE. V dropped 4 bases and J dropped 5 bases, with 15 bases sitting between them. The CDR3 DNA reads TGTGCCAGCAGCGCGACAGAAGGATTGAATGAAAAACTGTTTTTT. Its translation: CASSATEGLNEKLFF. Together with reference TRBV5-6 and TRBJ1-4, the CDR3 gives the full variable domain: DAGVTQSPTHLIKTRGQQVTLRCSPKSGHDTVSWYQQALGQGPQFIFQYYEEEERQRGNFPDRFSGHQFPNYSSELNVNALLLGDSALYLCASSATEGLNEKLFFGSGTQLSVL.

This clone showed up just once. The CDR3 here is CASSLSGVSTEAFF. Written as DNA, the CDR3 is TGCGCCAGCAGCTTGTCAGGGGTTAGCACTGAAGCTTTCTTT. This chain connects TRBV5-1 to TRBJ1-1; tentative D call: TRBD1 (6 bases). This CDR3 region has 14 residues. Germline assignment: CDR1 SGHRS and CDR2 YFSETQ. Trimming shortened V by 1 base and J by 4 bases, and 11 bases separated the two germline ends.

Written as DNA, the CDR3 is TGTGCCAGCAGTGACCAACCCCCAGGCGCGGATGGCTACACCTTC. Translation gives CASSDQPPGADGYTF. The chain recombines TRBV6-4 with TRBJ1-2; D is unclear. CDR1 and CDR2 from the germline V gene are MRHNA and SNTAGT. The V gene lost 2 bases and the J gene lost 6 bases, with 16 bases spanning the gap. The CDR3 is made up of 15 amino acids.

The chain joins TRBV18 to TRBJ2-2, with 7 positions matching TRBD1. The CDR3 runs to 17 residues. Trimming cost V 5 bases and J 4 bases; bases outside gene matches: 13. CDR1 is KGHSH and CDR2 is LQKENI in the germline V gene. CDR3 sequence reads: CASSTQTGAPSTGELFF. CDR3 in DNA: TGTGCCAGCTCAACACAAACAGGGGCCCCGAGCACCGGGGAGCTGTTTTTT.

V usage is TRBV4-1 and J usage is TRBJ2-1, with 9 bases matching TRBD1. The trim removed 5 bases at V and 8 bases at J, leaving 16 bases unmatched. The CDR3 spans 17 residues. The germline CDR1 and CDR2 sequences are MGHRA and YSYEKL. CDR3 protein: CASSLSGTGLGWDEQFF. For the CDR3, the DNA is TGCGCCAGCAGCTTATCCGGGACAGGGTTAGGTTGGGATGAGCAGTTCTTC.

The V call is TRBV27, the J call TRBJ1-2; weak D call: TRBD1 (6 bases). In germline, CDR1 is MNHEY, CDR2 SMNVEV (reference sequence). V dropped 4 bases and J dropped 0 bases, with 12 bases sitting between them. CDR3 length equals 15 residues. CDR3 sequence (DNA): TGTGCCAGCAGTTCTTACAGGGTAGCTAACTATGGCTACACCTTC. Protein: CASSSYRVANYGYTF.